This T cell receptor (beta chain) appears in the sequencing data of a study of cytomegalovirus exposure and HLA in healthy donors. Findings and limits, study-wide: Subsequent analysis of the approximately 110 validation repertoires found a tendency for first-cohort TCR clusters to co-occur. Most TCR sequences proved rare, with some public TCRs found in many donors. Using the classifier, cytomegalovirus status was reportedly diagnosed with high specificity and sensitivity.

CDR3 length: 14 residues. Germline CDR1 is SGHTA and CDR2 is FQGTGA. V was trimmed by 4 bases and J by 7 bases, leaving 14 bases between them. The donors belonged to the roughly 130-subject validation cohort, separate from the approximately 670-subject first cohort. With regard to this clone: Antigen unknown.

Repertoires were generated with immunoSEQ multiplex PCR, while TCRdb's copy carries only in-frame clones and drops some. The sample has some 98,000 clones, roughly 87% seen once. J is TRBJ2-1 and V is TRBV7-3; D gene uncertain. Sequencing was performed on PBMCs. This clonotype was sampled from a young woman in good health and CMV-seronegative. The CDR3 DNA reads as TGTGCCAGCAGCTCACTCGCGAATTTAAATGAGCAGTTCTTC. It translates to CASSSLANLNEQFF.